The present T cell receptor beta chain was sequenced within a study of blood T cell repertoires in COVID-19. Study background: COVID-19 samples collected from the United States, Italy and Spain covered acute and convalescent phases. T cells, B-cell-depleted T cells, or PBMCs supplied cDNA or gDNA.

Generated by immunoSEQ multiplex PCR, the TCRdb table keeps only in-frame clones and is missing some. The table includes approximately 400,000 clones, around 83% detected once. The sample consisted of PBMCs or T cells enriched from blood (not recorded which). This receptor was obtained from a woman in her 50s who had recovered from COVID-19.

CDR3 in amino acids: CASSLALASYEQYF. The CDR3 nucleotides read TGCGCCAGCAGCTTGGCGCTAGCTTCCTACGAGCAGTACTTC. The V and J genes are TRBV5-1 and TRBJ2-7, with a tentative D call TRBD2 (5 bases). CDR1 SGHRS and CDR2 YFSETQ come from the germline V gene. V was cut by 0 bases and J by 1 base, with 8 bases left in between. The CDR3 has 14 amino acids. The entire variable domain, with the rest obtained from reference TRBV5-1 and TRBJ2-7, is as follows: KAGVTQTPRYLIKTRGQQVTLSCSPISGHRSVSWYQQTPGQGLQFLFEYFSETQRNKGNFPGRFSGRQFSNSRSEMNVSTLELGDSALYLCASSLALASYEQYFGPGTRLTVT.